Detailed here is one TCR beta chain. Reverse transcription used about 0.45 to 1 ug RNA and random hexamers. The CDR3 of TCR beta was amplified by immunoSEQ multiplex PCR across 54 Vbeta and 13 Jbeta. TCRdb independently ran MiXCR on the immunoSEQ multiplex PCR reads; one entry per CDR3 protein. Counted here are around 80,000 distinct CDR3 sequences, 90% to 95% occurring once; the ten biggest clones make up just over 0.5%. Looked up from germline, CDR1 is KGHSH and CDR2 is LQKENI. CDR3 length: 17 residues. Losses at the gene ends were 2 bases for V and 7 bases for J; bases not matched to a gene: 12. The entry originates in a study of CD8 T cells in Susac syndrome. CD8+ and CD4+ T cells were negatively isolated; TEMRA cells were FACS-enriched.

Sequencing was done on a sample of CD8+ T cells from PBMCs. This chain connects TRBV18 to TRBJ2-1; 9 bases are shared with TRBD2. The source is a human donor with multiple sclerosis. The CDR3 sequence is CASSPSSAGGPWNEQFF. The DNA of the CDR3 is TGTGCCAGCTCACCATCCTCGGCGGGGGGGCCGTGGAATGAGCAGTTCTTC. The full variable domain, with the rest looked up from reference TRBV18 and TRBJ2-1, is NAGVMQNPRHLVRRRGQEARLRCSPMKGHSHVYWYRQLPEEGLKFMVYLQKENIIDESGMPKERFSAEFPKEGPSILRIQQVVRGDSAAYFCASSPSSAGGPWNEQFFGPGTRLTVL.